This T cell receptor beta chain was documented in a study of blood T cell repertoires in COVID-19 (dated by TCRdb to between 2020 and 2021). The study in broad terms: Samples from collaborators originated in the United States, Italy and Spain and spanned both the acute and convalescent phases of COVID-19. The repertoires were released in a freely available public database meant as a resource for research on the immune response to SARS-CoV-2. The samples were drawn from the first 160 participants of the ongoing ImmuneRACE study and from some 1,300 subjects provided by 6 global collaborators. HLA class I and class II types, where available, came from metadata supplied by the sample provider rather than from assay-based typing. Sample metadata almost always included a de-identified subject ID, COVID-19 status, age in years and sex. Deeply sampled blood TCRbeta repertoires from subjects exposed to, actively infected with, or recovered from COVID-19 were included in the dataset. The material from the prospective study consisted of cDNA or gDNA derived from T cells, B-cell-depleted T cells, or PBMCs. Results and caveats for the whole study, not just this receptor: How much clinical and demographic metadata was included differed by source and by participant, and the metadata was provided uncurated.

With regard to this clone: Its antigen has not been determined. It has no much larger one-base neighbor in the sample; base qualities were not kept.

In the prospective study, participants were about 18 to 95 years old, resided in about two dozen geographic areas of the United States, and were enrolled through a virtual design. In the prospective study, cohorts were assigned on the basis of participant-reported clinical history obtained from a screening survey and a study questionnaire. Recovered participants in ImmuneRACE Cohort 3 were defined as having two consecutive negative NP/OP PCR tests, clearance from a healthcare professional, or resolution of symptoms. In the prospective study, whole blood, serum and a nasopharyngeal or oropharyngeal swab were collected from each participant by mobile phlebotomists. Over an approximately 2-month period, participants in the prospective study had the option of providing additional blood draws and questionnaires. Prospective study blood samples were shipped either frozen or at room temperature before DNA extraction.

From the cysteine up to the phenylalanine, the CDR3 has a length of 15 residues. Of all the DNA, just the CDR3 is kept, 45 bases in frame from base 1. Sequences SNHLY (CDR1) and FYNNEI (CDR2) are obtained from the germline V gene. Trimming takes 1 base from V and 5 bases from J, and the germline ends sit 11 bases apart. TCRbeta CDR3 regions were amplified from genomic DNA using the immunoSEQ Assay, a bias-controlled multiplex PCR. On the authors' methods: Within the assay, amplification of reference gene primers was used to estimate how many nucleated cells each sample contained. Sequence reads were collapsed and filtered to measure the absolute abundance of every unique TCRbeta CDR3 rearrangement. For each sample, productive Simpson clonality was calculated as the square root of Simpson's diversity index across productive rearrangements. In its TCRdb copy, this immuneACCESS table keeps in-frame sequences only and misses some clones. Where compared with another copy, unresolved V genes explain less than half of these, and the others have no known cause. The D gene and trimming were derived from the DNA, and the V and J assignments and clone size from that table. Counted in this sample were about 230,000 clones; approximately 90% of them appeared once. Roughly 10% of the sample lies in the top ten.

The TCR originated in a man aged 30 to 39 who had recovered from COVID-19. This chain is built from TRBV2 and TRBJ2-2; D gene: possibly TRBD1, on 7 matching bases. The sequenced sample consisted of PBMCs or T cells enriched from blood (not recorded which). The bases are TGTGCCAGCAGTGAAGGGGCAGGGGGGACCGGGGAGCTGTTTTTT. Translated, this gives CASSEGAGGTGELFF.